This T cell receptor (beta chain) emerged from a study of blood T cell repertoires in COVID-19. Assay used: immunoSEQ multiplex PCR; TCRdb lists only in-frame clones, some missing. The sample lists about 89,000 clones; roughly 90% were seen once. The length of the CDR3 is 16 residues. Germline V lookup: CDR1 LNHDA, CDR2 SQIVND (reference sequence). Trimming removed 5 bases from V and 0 bases from J, with 17 bases in between. The sequencing sample was made of peripheral blood. This TCR came from a male donor with acute or convalescent COVID-19. This rearrangement joins TRBV19 to TRBJ2-7; possible D gene TRBD1, 6 bases. The CDR3, as DNA: TGTGCCAGTAGTCGTAGACCAGGGACAAGCTCCTACGAGCAGTACTTC. Translating gives CASSRRPGTSSYEQYF.